Presented here are 3 T cell receptor beta chains from one specimen sequenced in a study of blood T cell repertoires in COVID-19. The protocol was immunoSEQ multiplex PCR, while the TCRdb copy is restricted to in-frame clones and leaves out a portion. The sample carries approximately 500,000 clones, 75% to 90% recorded once. Sequenced input: peripheral blood. Every receptor here comes from a human donor in a cohort sampled during active COVID-19.

The chain has TRBV7-2 and TRBJ2-5; D gene uncertain. Per germline, CDR1 SGHTA and CDR2 FQGNSA. V was shortened by 0 bases and J by 5 bases, with 7 bases between the two germline ends. The CDR3 has 13 residues. This CDR3 reads CASSLAFFETQYF. CDR3 nucleotide sequence: TGTGCCAGCAGCTTAGCATTCTTTGAGACCCAGTACTTC.

V gene TRBV19 combines with J gene TRBJ1-5; D remains ambiguous. Per germline, CDR1 LNHDA and CDR2 SQIVND (reference sequence). There are 14 residues in the CDR3. Trimming pared 5 bases from V and 1 base from J, leaving 9 bases between. CDR3 loop: CASSLTRSNQPQHF. The CDR3 DNA reads as TGTGCCAGTAGTTTAACGAGGAGCAATCAGCCCCAGCATTTT.

The chain couples TRBV27 to TRBJ1-5; 7 nucleotides match TRBD1. The CDR3 is 15 residues long. The germline V gene has CDR1 MNHEY and CDR2 SMNVEV (reference sequence). The trim removed 7 bases at V and 1 base at J, leaving 7 bases unmatched. The CDR3 bases are TGTGCCAGCAAAAGACAGGGATGGAGCAATCAGCCCCAGCATTTT. It codes for CASKRQGWSNQPQHF.